Listed below are T cell receptor beta chains from one sample, sequenced in a study of cytomegalovirus exposure and HLA in healthy donors. Profiling relied on immunoSEQ multiplex PCR, and the TCRdb table lists in-frame clones only, not all of them. The data hold around 170,000 clones, with roughly 80% observed a single time. Sample: PBMCs. Source of these receptors: a man aged 35 to 55 in good health and CMV-seropositive. The CDR3 runs from the conserved cysteine through the conserved F or W. Each record gives: V gene, clone size, D gene, J gene, CDR3 DNA, CDR3 protein. The D gene is left open where the match is weak. A row's size may be missing; if present it is once, few, many or a size class.

>TRBV6-6|.|.|TRBJ2-7
TGTGCCAGCACCGGGGTTCCGGGGGTCTCCTACGAGCAGTACTTC
CASTGVPGVSYEQYF
>TRBV9|.|TRBD2|TRBJ2-2
TGTGCCAGCAGCGTCCGGGAGGACGGGGAGCTGTTTTTT
CASSVREDGELFF
>TRBV28|.|.|TRBJ2-5
TGTGCCAGCAGTCCCCCGACAGGAGCCCCCGCGGTGGCCCAGTACTTC
CASSPPTGAPAVAQYF
>TRBV5-1|.|.|TRBJ2-7
TGCGCCAGCAGCTTGTTTCAGGGCTCCTACGAGCAGTACTTC
CASSLFQGSYEQYF
>TRBV23-1|many|.|TRBJ2-7
TGCGCCAGCAGTCAATTGGAAGGGGACGAGCAGTACTTC
CASSQLEGDEQYF
>TRBV11-2|.|TRBD1|TRBJ1-4
TGTGCCAGCAGCCTAAGCTCGGGACAGGGAGGGGGAAAACTGTTTTTT
CASSLSSGQGGGKLFF
>TRBV2|.|.|TRBJ2-5
TGTGCCAGCAGTTACAATAGCAGAGAGACCCAGTACTTC
CASSYNSRETQYF
>TRBV28|.|TRBD2|TRBJ2-1
TGTGCCAGCAGTTTGGGAGGGGCCATTTCCTACAATGAGCAGTTCTTC
CASSLGGAISYNEQFF
>TRBV29-1|.|.|TRBJ2-1
TGCAGCGTTGACCGGGCTAGCAACGGTGAGCAGTTCTTC
CSVDRASNGEQFF
>TRBV6-5|.|TRBD2|TRBJ2-5
TGTGCCAGCAGTTACTCGCGGGGGGGGGTTGGGACCCAGTACTTC
CASSYSRGGVGTQYF
>TRBV7-7|.|TRBD1|TRBJ2-5
TGTGCTAGCAGCTTATCCGGGACAGGGAAAGAGACCCAGTACTTC
CASSLSGTGKETQYF